This T cell receptor beta chain is drawn from a study of blood T cells in healthy people across ages. From germline, CDR1 is SGHAT and CDR2 FQDESV (reference sequence). This CDR3 comprises 14 residues. V shed 1 base and J shed 13 bases, with 17 bases lying between them. A second roughly 7 to 11 cycle PCR used barcoded and J-beta primers. TCRdb called the 5' RACE reads again in MiXCR, with one record for every CDR3 protein. The table has approximately 1,000,000 distinct CDR3 sequences, 40% to 55% seen once. The TCR comes from a woman aged 60-75 years in good health. The chain employs TRBV11-1 and TRBJ2-4; maybe TRBD1 (5 bases). The material sequenced was blood. The CDR3 here is CASSLVIDSRTQYF. CDR3 sequence (DNA): TGTGCCAGCAGCTTAGTGATAGACAGTCGAACCCAGTACTTC.